This is a list of T cell receptor beta chains from one sample in a study of T cell repertoires in cytomegalovirus infection. Each CDR3 protein is one row after TCRdb ran MiXCR on the reads. The sample holds some 940,000 distinct CDR3 sequences, around 30% seen once. The antigens for these receptors are not known. Sequences were derived from cultured CD8+ T cells from PBMCs, sampled from culture after CMV antigen stimulation. These receptors all come from a human donor in good health (CMV status not recorded). Some clones in this sample may be carry-over from other donors' samples. Both conserved end residues are part of each CDR3. Fields, in order: D gene, clone size, J gene, V gene, CDR3 protein, CDR3 DNA. The D gene is left open where the match is weak. Size values are once, few and many counts, or a class for expanded clones, and some rows have none.

D: .; size: many; J: TRBJ1-6; V: TRBV28; CDR3: CASSLDLSPLHF; DNA: TGTGCCAGCAGTTTAGACCTTTCACCCCTCCACTTT
D: TRBD2; size: .; J: TRBJ2-7; V: TRBV5-4; CDR3: CASRPTSGGVGEQYF; DNA: TGTGCCAGCAGACCGACTAGCGGGGGGGTCGGCGAGCAGTACTTC
D: .; size: many; J: TRBJ1-1; V: TRBV12-3/TRBV12-4; CDR3: CASSLDGDTEAFF; DNA: TGTGCCAGCAGCCTGGACGGGGACACTGAAGCTTTCTTT
D: .; size: .; J: TRBJ2-7; V: TRBV6-6; CDR3: CASSYSEPGPYEQYF; DNA: TGTGCCAGCAGTTACTCGGAGCCCGGCCCCTACGAGCAGTACTTC
D: TRBD1; size: many; J: TRBJ1-1; V: TRBV7-9; CDR3: CASMGQKSEAFF; DNA: TGTGCCAGCATGGGACAGAAGTCTGAAGCTTTCTTT
D: .; size: .; J: TRBJ1-2; V: TRBV13; CDR3: CASSSDLRDRYGYTF; DNA: TGTGCCAGCAGTTCCGACCTCAGGGACCGCTATGGCTACACCTTC
D: TRBD1; size: few; J: TRBJ1-1; V: TRBV7-9; CDR3: CASSSDRVGMNTEAFF; DNA: TGTGCCAGCAGCTCCGACAGGGTGGGGATGAACACTGAAGCTTTCTTT
D: .; size: many; J: TRBJ2-5; V: TRBV7-8; CDR3: CASSSGTQYF; DNA: TGTGCCAGCAGCTCGGGTACCCAGTACTTC
D: TRBD2; size: .; J: TRBJ2-1; V: TRBV10-3; CDR3: CAIGESMASGGYNEQFF; DNA: TGTGCCATCGGTGAGTCGATGGCTAGCGGGGGGTACAATGAGCAGTTCTTC
D: TRBD1; size: .; J: TRBJ1-1; V: TRBV6-5; CDR3: CASSRTGYTEAFF; DNA: TGTGCCAGCAGCCGGACAGGTTACACTGAAGCTTTCTTT
D: .; size: .; J: TRBJ1-2; V: TRBV4-1; CDR3: CASSLRSGGNYGYTF; DNA: TGCGCCAGCAGCCTAAGATCGGGGGGCAACTATGGCTACACCTTC
D: TRBD2; size: many; J: TRBJ2-5; V: TRBV12-3/TRBV12-4; CDR3: CASSRGGETQYF; DNA: TGTGCCAGCAGTCGGGGGGGGGAGACCCAGTACTTC
D: .; size: many; J: TRBJ2-3; V: TRBV7-2; CDR3: CASSWESPTDTQYF; DNA: TGTGCCAGCAGCTGGGAGTCCCCCACAGATACGCAGTATTTT
D: .; size: .; J: TRBJ2-2; V: TRBV7-6; CDR3: CASSLVYGGTGELFF; DNA: TGTGCCAGCAGCTTAGTATATGGGGGGACCGGGGAGCTGTTTTTT
D: .; size: once; J: TRBJ1-5; V: TRBV15; CDR3: CATSSIRDQPQHF; DNA: TGTGCCACCAGCTCCATAAGGGATCAGCCCCAGCATTTT
D: .; size: few; J: TRBJ1-5; V: TRBV27; CDR3: CASSLTGIPLHNSNQPQHF; DNA: TGTGCCAGCAGTTTAACGGGAATACCTCTTCACAATAGCAATCAGCCCCAGCATTTT
D: .; size: .; J: TRBJ1-1; V: TRBV2; CDR3: CASSEGSIGTRNLNTEAFF; DNA: TGTGCCAGCAGTGAAGGATCTATTGGGACAAGGAACCTGAACACTGAAGCTTTCTTT
D: .; size: .; J: TRBJ2-7; V: TRBV5-1; CDR3: CASSLEAGRTYEQYF; DNA: TGCGCCAGCAGCTTGGAAGCAGGGAGAACCTACGAGCAGTACTTC
D: .; size: few; J: TRBJ2-5; V: TRBV6-6; CDR3: CASSHSLGYGQETQYF; DNA: TGTGCCAGCAGTCACTCCCTAGGGTACGGGCAAGAGACCCAGTACTTC
D: TRBD2; size: .; J: TRBJ2-7; V: TRBV19; CDR3: CASSFGTSGTYEQYF; DNA: TGTGCCAGTAGTTTCGGGACTAGCGGAACCTACGAGCAGTACTTC
D: .; size: .; J: TRBJ1-1; V: TRBV6-4; CDR3: CASSDRFGGAEAFF; DNA: TGTGCCAGCAGTGACAGGTTCGGGGGCGCTGAAGCTTTCTTT
D: .; size: many; J: TRBJ2-7; V: TRBV7-6; CDR3: CASSLAGPAGEQYF; DNA: TGTGCCAGCAGCTTAGCAGGGCCGGCCGGCGAGCAGTACTTC
D: .; size: few; J: TRBJ1-2; V: TRBV10-3; CDR3: CAISGRDGYTF; DNA: TGTGCCATCAGTGGCAGGGATGGCTACACCTTC
D: .; size: .; J: TRBJ1-5; V: TRBV19; CDR3: CASSILTGPGHYSNQPQHF; DNA: TGTGCCAGTAGTATATTAACGGGCCCCGGACACTATAGCAATCAGCCCCAGCATTTT
D: TRBD2; size: .; J: TRBJ2-1; V: TRBV7-9; CDR3: CASSLGLAPHNEQFF; DNA: TGTGCCAGCAGCCTGGGACTAGCTCCCCACAATGAGCAGTTCTTC
D: .; size: .; J: TRBJ1-1; V: TRBV6-5; CDR3: CASSYLSMGTEAFF; DNA: TGTGCCAGCAGTTACCTGTCCATGGGGACTGAAGCTTTCTTT
D: .; size: few; J: TRBJ2-1; V: TRBV24-1; CDR3: CATSHKSGDEQFF; DNA: TGTGCCACCAGTCACAAATCGGGAGATGAGCAGTTCTTC
D: TRBD2; size: few; J: TRBJ2-3; V: TRBV6-6; CDR3: CASSYSGAGGTDTQYF; DNA: TGTGCCAGCAGTTACTCAGGAGCGGGGGGAACCGATACGCAGTATTTT
D: TRBD1; size: .; J: TRBJ2-7; V: TRBV7-6; CDR3: CASSSGQGRYEQYF; DNA: TGTGCCAGCAGCTCGGGACAGGGGAGGTACGAGCAGTACTTC
D: TRBD1; size: once; J: TRBJ2-1; V: TRBV7-9; CDR3: CAWKDRANEQFF; DNA: TGTGCCTGGAAGGACAGGGCCAATGAGCAGTTCTTC
D: TRBD2; size: few; J: TRBJ2-6; V: TRBV6-8; CDR3: CASSPGLAGSGANVLTF; DNA: TGTGCCAGCTCCCCTGGACTAGCGGGCTCTGGGGCCAACGTCCTGACTTTC
D: TRBD1; size: .; J: TRBJ1-5; V: TRBV4-1; CDR3: CASSQGTGALSQPQHF; DNA: TGCGCCAGCAGCCAAGGGACAGGGGCCCTTTCTCAGCCCCAGCATTTT
D: .; size: few; J: TRBJ2-1; V: TRBV2; CDR3: CASRMDQTPYNEQFF; DNA: TGTGCCAGCAGGATGGATCAGACCCCCTACAATGAGCAGTTCTTC
D: .; size: few; J: TRBJ1-6; V: TRBV27; CDR3: CASSLRASSYNSPLHF; DNA: TGTGCCAGCAGTTTAAGGGCCAGCTCCTATAATTCACCCCTCCACTTT
D: TRBD2; size: .; J: TRBJ2-1; V: TRBV28; CDR3: CASSSPSGTSGGPSSYNEQFF; DNA: TGTGCCAGCAGTAGCCCATCCGGGACTAGCGGGGGGCCCAGCTCCTACAATGAGCAGTTCTTC
D: TRBD1; size: .; J: TRBJ2-1; V: TRBV7-9; CDR3: CASSLARGPPYNEQFF; DNA: TGTGCCAGCAGCTTAGCCAGGGGGCCCCCCTACAATGAGCAGTTCTTC
D: TRBD1; size: few; J: TRBJ1-2; V: TRBV9; CDR3: CASRKQGATSGYTF; DNA: TGTGCCAGCAGAAAACAGGGGGCCACGAGTGGCTACACCTTC
D: .; size: few; J: TRBJ2-1; V: TRBV4-1; CDR3: CASSQALNYNEQFF; DNA: TGCGCCAGCAGCCAGGCTCTTAACTACAATGAGCAGTTCTTC
D: .; size: few; J: TRBJ1-5; V: TRBV12-3/TRBV12-4; CDR3: CASSFHSESNQPQHF; DNA: TGTGCCAGCAGTTTTCACAGCGAGAGCAATCAGCCCCAGCATTTT
D: .; size: many; J: TRBJ2-3; V: TRBV7-8; CDR3: CASSLVGGPSTDTQYF; DNA: TGTGCCAGCAGCTTAGTTGGGGGACCTAGCACAGATACGCAGTATTTT
D: .; size: .; J: TRBJ1-5; V: TRBV4-3; CDR3: CASSQDQWQDSNQPQHF; DNA: TGCGCCAGCAGCCAAGATCAGTGGCAAGATAGCAATCAGCCCCAGCATTTT
D: .; size: .; J: TRBJ1-2; V: TRBV9; CDR3: CASKDNYGYTF; DNA: TGTGCCAGCAAGGACAACTATGGCTACACCTTC
D: .; size: many; J: TRBJ2-1; V: TRBV7-9; CDR3: CASSLPTAINEQFF; DNA: TGTGCCAGCAGCTTACCTACCGCTATCAATGAGCAGTTCTTC
D: .; size: .; J: TRBJ1-4; V: TRBV7-8; CDR3: CASTIPDEKLFF; DNA: TGTGCCAGCACAATCCCAGATGAAAAACTGTTTTTT
D: .; size: .; J: TRBJ1-1; V: TRBV7-6; CDR3: CASSALMGEDEAFF; DNA: TGTGCCAGCAGCGCACTCATGGGAGAGGACGAAGCTTTCTTT
D: TRBD1; size: .; J: TRBJ2-1; V: TRBV7-6; CDR3: CAIVLDRPNNEQFF; DNA: TGTGCCATTGTCTTGGACAGGCCTAACAATGAGCAGTTCTTC